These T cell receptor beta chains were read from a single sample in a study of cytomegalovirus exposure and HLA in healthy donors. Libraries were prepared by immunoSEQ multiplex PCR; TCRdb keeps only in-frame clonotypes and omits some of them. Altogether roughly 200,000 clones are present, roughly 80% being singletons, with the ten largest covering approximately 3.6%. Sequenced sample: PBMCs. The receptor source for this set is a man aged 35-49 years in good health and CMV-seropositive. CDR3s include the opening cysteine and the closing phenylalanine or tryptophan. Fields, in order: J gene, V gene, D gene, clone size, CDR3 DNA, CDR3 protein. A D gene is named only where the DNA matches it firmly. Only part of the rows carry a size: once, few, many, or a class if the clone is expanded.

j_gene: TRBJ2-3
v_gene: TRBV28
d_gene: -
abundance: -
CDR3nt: TGTGCCAGCAGCCTGGTGGGCCCTTCGAACACAGATACGCAGTATTTT
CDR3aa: CASSLVGPSNTDTQYF

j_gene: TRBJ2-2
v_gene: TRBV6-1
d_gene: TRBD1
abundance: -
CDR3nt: TGTGCCAGCATAGGGACAGGCAACACCGGGGAGCTGTTTTTT
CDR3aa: CASIGTGNTGELFF

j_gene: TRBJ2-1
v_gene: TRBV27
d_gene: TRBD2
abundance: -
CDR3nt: TGTGCCAGCAGTTGGGGGCTAGCGGGACCCTCCTACAATGAGCAGTTCTTC
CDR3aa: CASSWGLAGPSYNEQFF

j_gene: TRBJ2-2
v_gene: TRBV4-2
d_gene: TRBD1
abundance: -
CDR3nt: TGTGCCAGCAGCCAAGGGGACAGGGCAACCGGGGAGCTGTTTTTT
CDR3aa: CASSQGDRATGELFF

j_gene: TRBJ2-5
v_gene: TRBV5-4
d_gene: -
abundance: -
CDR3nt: TGTGCCAGCAGCATAAGACAGGCCCAAGAGACCCAGTACTTC
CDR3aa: CASSIRQAQETQYF

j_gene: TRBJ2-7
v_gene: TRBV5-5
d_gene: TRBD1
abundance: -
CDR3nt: TGTGCCAGCAGCTTGACGGGGGACAGGGCCTCCTACGAGCAGTACTTC
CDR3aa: CASSLTGDRASYEQYF

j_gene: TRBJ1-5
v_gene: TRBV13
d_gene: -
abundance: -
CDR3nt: TGTGCCAGCAGCTTCTTTCAGGGTACTGGCAATCAGCCCCAGCATTTT
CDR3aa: CASSFFQGTGNQPQHF

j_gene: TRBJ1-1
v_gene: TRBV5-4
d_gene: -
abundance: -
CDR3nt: TGTGCCAGCAGCGGCAGGGCGAACACTGAAGCTTTCTTT
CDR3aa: CASSGRANTEAFF

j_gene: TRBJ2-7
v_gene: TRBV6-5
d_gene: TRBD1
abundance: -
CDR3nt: TGTGCCAGCAGTGCCGGGACAGCGTCCTCCTACGAGCAGTACTTC
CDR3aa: CASSAGTASSYEQYF

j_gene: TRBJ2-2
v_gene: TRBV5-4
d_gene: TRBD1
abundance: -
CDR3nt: TGTGCCAGCAGCTTCCGGGACAGGCGATCCGGGGAGCTGTTTTTT
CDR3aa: CASSFRDRRSGELFF

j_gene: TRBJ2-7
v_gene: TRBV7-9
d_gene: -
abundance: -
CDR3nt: TGTGCCAGCAGCTTAGATGGTAGCGCGACCTACGAGCAGTACTTC
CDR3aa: CASSLDGSATYEQYF

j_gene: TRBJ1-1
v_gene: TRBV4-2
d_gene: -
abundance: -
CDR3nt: TGTGCCAGCAGCCAAGGCACAGGCATTGCCAACACTGAAGCTTTCTTT
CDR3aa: CASSQGTGIANTEAFF

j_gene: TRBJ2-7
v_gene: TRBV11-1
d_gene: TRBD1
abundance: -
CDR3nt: TGTGCCAGCAGCTTAGGGACAGGGGGGACCTACGAGCAGTACTTC
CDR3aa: CASSLGTGGTYEQYF

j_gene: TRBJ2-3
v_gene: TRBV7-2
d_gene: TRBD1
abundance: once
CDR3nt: TGTGCCAGCAGCGTCGGACAGGGAAGTGGAAATACGCAGTATTTT
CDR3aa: CASSVGQGSGNTQYF

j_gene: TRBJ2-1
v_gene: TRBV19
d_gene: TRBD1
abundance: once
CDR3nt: TGTGCCAGTAGCCCCAGGGGGCCCTACAATGAGCAGTTCTTC
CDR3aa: CASSPRGPYNEQFF

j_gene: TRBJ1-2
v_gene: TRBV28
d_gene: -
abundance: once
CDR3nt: TGTGCCAGCAGTTGGGCAGGGCCTAACTATGGCTACACCTTC
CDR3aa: CASSWAGPNYGYTF

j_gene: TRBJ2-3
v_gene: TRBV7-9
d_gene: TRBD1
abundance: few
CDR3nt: TGTGCCAGCAGCTCTCCGACAGGGAAGGGCACAGATACGCAGTATTTT
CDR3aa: CASSSPTGKGTDTQYF

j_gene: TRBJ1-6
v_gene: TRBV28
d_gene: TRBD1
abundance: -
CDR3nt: TGTGCCAGCAGCCCTGACAGGGGTTCCTATAATTCACCCCTCCACTTT
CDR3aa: CASSPDRGSYNSPLHF

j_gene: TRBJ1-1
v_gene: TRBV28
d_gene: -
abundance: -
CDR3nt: TGTGCCAGCAGTTGGGGGACAAGGAACACTGAAGCTTTCTTT
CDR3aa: CASSWGTRNTEAFF

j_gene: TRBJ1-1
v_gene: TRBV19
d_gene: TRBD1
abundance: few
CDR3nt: TGTGCCAGTAGTATCTCAGGGGGCGCCGGCACTGAAGCTTTCTTT
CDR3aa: CASSISGGAGTEAFF

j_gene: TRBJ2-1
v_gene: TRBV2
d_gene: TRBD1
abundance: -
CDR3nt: TGTGCCAGCAGGAGTATGAGGGGGCCCTACAATGAGCAGTTCTTC
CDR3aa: CASRSMRGPYNEQFF

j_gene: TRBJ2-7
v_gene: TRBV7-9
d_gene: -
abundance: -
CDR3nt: TGTGCCAGCAGCTTAGGTTCGGGTTCCTACGAGCAGTACTTC
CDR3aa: CASSLGSGSYEQYF

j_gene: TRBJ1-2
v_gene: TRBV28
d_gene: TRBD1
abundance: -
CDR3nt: TGTGCCAGCCGCCTGGGGACAGGGTATGGCTACACCTTC
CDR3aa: CASRLGTGYGYTF

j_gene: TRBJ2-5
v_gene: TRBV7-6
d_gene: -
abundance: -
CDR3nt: TGTGCCAGCAGCCCCGGCGGGGACTTCCAAGAGACCCAGTACTTC
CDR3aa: CASSPGGDFQETQYF

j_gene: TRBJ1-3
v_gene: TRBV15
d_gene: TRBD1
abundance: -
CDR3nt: TGTGCCACCAGCAGAACGACAGGGGCCTCTGGAAACACCATATATTTT
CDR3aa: CATSRTTGASGNTIYF

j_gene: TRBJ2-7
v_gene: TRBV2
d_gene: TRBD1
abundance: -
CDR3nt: TGTGCCAGCAGTGACGGGACAGGGGGCCCAAGCTCCTACGAGCAGTACTTC
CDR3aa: CASSDGTGGPSSYEQYF

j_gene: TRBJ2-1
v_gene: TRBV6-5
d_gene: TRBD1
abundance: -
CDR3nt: TGTGCCAGCAGTTTCCAGGACAGGGGGCTATACAATGAGCAGTTCTTC
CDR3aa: CASSFQDRGLYNEQFF

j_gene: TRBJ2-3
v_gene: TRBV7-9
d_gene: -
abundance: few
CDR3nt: TGTGCCAGCAGCCTTAGCACAGATACGCAGTATTTT
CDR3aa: CASSLSTDTQYF

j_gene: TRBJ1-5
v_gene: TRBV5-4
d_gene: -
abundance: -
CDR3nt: TGTGCCAGCAGCCCGGAGCGGGGCAATCAGCCCCAGCATTTT
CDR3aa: CASSPERGNQPQHF

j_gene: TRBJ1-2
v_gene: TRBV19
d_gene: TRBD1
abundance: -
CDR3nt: TGTGCCAGTAACAACGGACGGGACAGGGGGGCTCCGGGGTTTGGCTACACCTTC
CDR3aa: CASNNGRDRGAPGFGYTF

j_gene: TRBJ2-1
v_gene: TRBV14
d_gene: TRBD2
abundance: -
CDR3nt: TGTGCCAGCAGCCAAACGAACCCGGCGGGGGGGTACAATGAGCAGTTCTTC
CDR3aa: CASSQTNPAGGYNEQFF

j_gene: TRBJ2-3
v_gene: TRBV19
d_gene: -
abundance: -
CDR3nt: TGTGCCAGTAGTGCGCGTTGGACTCCCACAGATACGCAGTATTTT
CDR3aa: CASSARWTPTDTQYF

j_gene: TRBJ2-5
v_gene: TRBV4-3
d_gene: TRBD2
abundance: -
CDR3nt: TGCGCCAGCAGCATAAATAGCGGGCCGGGGGAGACCCAGTACTTC
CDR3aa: CASSINSGPGETQYF

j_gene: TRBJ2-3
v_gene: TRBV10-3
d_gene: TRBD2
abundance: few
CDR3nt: TGTGCCATCAGTAGTCCTAGCGGGAGCTCCACAGATACGCAGTATTTT
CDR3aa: CAISSPSGSSTDTQYF

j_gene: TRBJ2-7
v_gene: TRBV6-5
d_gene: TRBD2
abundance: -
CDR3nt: TGTGCCAGCAGTTACTCGGGTAGCGGGAGATACGAGCAGTACTTC
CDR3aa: CASSYSGSGRYEQYF

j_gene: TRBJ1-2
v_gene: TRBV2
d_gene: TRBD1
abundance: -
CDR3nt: TGTGCCATAAAGGGGGCAGGGTATGGCTACACCTTC
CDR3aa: CAIKGAGYGYTF

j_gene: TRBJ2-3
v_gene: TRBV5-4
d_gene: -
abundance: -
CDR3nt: TGTGCCAGCAGCTTGAGGACAGTCGCTAGCACAGATACGCAGTATTTT
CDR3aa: CASSLRTVASTDTQYF

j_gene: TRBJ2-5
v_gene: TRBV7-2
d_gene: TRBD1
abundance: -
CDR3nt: TGTGCCAGCAGCTCGGGACAGACCCTAAGGCAAGAGACCCAGTACTTC
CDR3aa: CASSSGQTLRQETQYF

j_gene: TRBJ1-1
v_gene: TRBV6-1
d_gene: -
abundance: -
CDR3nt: TGTGCCGGCAGTGTTTCGGGGACACTCAACACTGAAGCTTTCTTT
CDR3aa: CAGSVSGTLNTEAFF

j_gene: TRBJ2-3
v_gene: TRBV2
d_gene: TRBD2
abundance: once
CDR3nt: TGTGCCAGCAGTGAAGCACAACTAGCGAGGAGCACAGATACGCAGTATTTT
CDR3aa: CASSEAQLARSTDTQYF

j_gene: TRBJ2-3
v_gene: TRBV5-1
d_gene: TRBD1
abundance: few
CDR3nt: TGCGCCAGCAGCTTACAGGGGGCGGGAGATACGCAGTATTTT
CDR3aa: CASSLQGAGDTQYF

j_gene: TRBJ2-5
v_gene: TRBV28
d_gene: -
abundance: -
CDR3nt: TGTGCCAGCAGTTTTTCGGGGTACCCAGAGACCCAGTACTTC
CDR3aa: CASSFSGYPETQYF

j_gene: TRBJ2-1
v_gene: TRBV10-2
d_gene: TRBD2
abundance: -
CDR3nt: TGCGCCAGCAGCGGGACTAGGGTGAATGAGCAGTTCTTC
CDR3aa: CASSGTRVNEQFF

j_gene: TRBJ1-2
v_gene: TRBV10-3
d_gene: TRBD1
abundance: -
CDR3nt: TGTGCCATCAGTGAGTCCCGGACAGGGGGGGGCTACACCTTC
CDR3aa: CAISESRTGGGYTF

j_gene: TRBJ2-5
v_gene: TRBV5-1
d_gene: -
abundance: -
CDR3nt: TGCGCCAGCTTTAGGGGGGGCAATCAAGAGACCCAGTACTTC
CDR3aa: CASFRGGNQETQYF